The T cell receptor beta chain under discussion was sequenced for a study of T cells in Graves' hyperthyroidism and ophthalmopathy (dated by TCRdb to 2018 to 2020). In terms of the full investigation: Peripheral blood was sampled at the time of initial diagnosis, prior to any treatment. A discovery cohort of roughly 96 patients, approximately 45 with Graves' ophthalmopathy and 57 with stable Graves' hyperthyroidism, was used to find distinguishing TCR V-J signatures. Whether ophthalmopathy could be predicted prospectively was tested in an independent validation cohort made up of some 20 hyperthyroidism patients plus 17 patients who later progressed to ophthalmopathy. The 100 or so discovery patients were divided at random into training and test sets in a 7:3 ratio. In addition, the study compared T-cell repertoires in thyroid tissue and in blood from five or six Graves' hyperthyroidism patients. Once sampling was done, hyperthyroidism patients were given methimazole at a starting dose of 30 mg daily, whereas ophthalmopathy patients were given high-dose intravenous methylprednisolone. The paper describes TCR Vbeta CDR3 sequencing of 120 to 150 peripheral blood samples, made up of under 50 ophthalmopathy patients, 70 to 75 hyperthyroidism patients and roughly 17 progressor patients.

After removal of 6 bases from V and 5 bases from J, the junction retains 9 bases not matched to a gene. The CDR3 has 15 amino acids, counting the end cysteine and phenylalanine. The kept DNA is CDR3 alone, 45 bases in frame from the first base. From the germline V gene, CDR1 is SNHLY and CDR2 is FYNNEI. Amplification of TCR beta CDR3 regions was carried out from RNA transcripts. The TCR CDR3 was subjected to a first round of RT-PCR using the HTBI primer set and the Qiagen OneStep RT-PCR kit. Libraries were constructed in a second round of multiplex PCR, after which size selection and purification were performed. Sequencing of the libraries was done on an Illumina HiSeq2000 using paired-end 100 bp reads. From the authors' description of their analysis: SOAPnuke was used to process the raw data, throwing out any read that contained adapters or uncalled bases, had a mean Phred below 15, or lacked an exact constant-primer or identifier match. COPE v1.2.5 was used to merge the high-quality paired reads, and each unique nucleotide sequence was defined as a clonotype. MiTCR v1.1 was used to align clonotypes to the IMGT TRBV, TRBD and TRBJ reference segments. Analysis was restricted to V-J combinations with a frequency above 0.0001, which covered about 99% of repertoires. The TCS score was defined as F50 (clonal expansion) divided by E x V (chaos), with BLOSUM62-based TCRdist calculated between CDR3 peptides within each V-J. Welch's t-statistics and random forest reduced some 510 V-J features to 13, which were used in a naive Bayes classifier (R e1071). TCRdb reprocessed the public reads (quality trimming at Q25 with fastp, clone calling with MiXCR) and kept in-frame beta chains. Records with the same CDR3 protein are collapsed into one entry carrying the most frequent genes and DNA. Here the V and J calls rest on TCRdb's processing, not on the authors' analysis. For this sample the table gives roughly 660,000 distinct CDR3 sequences, of which approximately 15% were detected only once. 15% to 17% of the sample belongs to the ten largest clones.

This clonotype occurred a few times. No cognate antigen has been identified for it. No base quality values were provided; no much bigger clone lies one nucleotide off. Study-wide findings and limitations: No statistical method was used to fix the sample size in advance, and group allocation was not hidden from the investigators. In cross-validation, a model built on a 13 V-J signature told ophthalmopathy apart from stable hyperthyroidism with 87.88% sensitivity and around 83% specificity, and in testing the same model reached 80%/75%. In validation, progression to ophthalmopathy was predicted by the model with around 71% sensitivity and 72.22% specificity, a median of roughly 6 months before onset. Blood samples also contained most of the expanded thyroid clonotypes (frequency above 0.001), which suggests that blood repertoires may reflect thyroid immune responses.

Stable Graves' hyperthyroidism was defined as no progression to ophthalmopathy during 18 months of follow-up. Hyperthyroidism patients were newly diagnosed, had a disease duration of under 2 months, and were aged 18 to 65 years. Patients with uncontrolled infections, other autoimmune diseases, pregnancy or lactation were excluded. Diagnoses were based on clinical symptoms, serum thyroxine and TRAb, thyroid ultrasound and orbital computed tomography. PBMCs were separated from 8 to 10 ml of fresh peripheral blood using Ficoll-Paque density gradient centrifugation. Trizol reagent was used to extract total RNA, and RNA quality was then checked on an Agilent 2100 Bioanalyzer.

Sequencing was done on a sample of blood. This receptor chain uses TRBV2 and TRBJ2-7; TRBD1 lines up with 11 middle nucleotides. The source is a man aged 50-59 years with Graves' hyperthyroidism. The CDR3 reads CASRPGTGGAHEQYF. The sequenced DNA: TGTGCCAGCAGGCCCGGGACAGGGGGGGCCCACGAGCAGTACTTC.